These 30 T cell receptor beta chains were sequenced from one sample in a study of blood T cell repertoires in COVID-19. Repertoires were generated with immunoSEQ multiplex PCR, while TCRdb's copy carries only in-frame clones and drops some. The sample shows about 300,000 clones, around 92% of them seen only once. What was sequenced was PBMCs or T cells enriched from blood (not recorded which). These receptors were taken from a woman between 50 and 59 years old who had been exposed to COVID-19.

The chain links TRBV15 to TRBJ1-2, with 7 bases aligning to TRBD1. V trimming: 0 bases; J trimming: 6 bases; junction bases outside the gene matches: 7. Germline CDR1 LNHNV, CDR2 YYDKDF (reference sequence). The CDR3 has 15 amino acids. The CDR3 DNA sequence: TGTGCCACCAGCAGAGACCGGTCCACAGGGGATGGCTACACCTTC. Encoded protein: CATSRDRSTGDGYTF. The full variable domain, completed using reference TRBV15 and TRBJ1-2, is DAMVIQNPRYQVTQFGKPVTLSCSQTLNHNVMYWYQQKSSQAPKLLFHYYDKDFNNEADTPDNFQSRRPNTSFCFLDIRSPGLGDTAMYLCATSRDRSTGDGYTFGSGTRLTVV.

V is TRBV3-1 (or the pseudogene TRBV3-2) and J is TRBJ1-6; 11 bases are a match to TRBD1. With V trimmed by 5 bases and J by 9 bases, 3 bases remained unmatched. Germline values: CDR1 LGHDT, CDR2 YNNKEL (reference sequence). This CDR3 is 14 amino acids long. This chain's CDR3 is CASSKDRGLSPLHF. CDR3 nucleotides: TGTGCCAGCAGCAAGGACAGGGGGCTTTCACCCCTCCACTTT.

The rearrangement uses TRBV5-1 and TRBJ2-3; D is possibly TRBD1 (6 bases). CDR1 and CDR2 from the germline V gene are SGHRS and YFSETQ. Trimming cost V 3 bases and J 0 bases, with 8 bases left between them. This CDR3 region has 14 residues. The CDR3 region has the DNA TGCGCCAGCAGCTCCGGACAGAGCACAGATACGCAGTATTTT. Amino acid sequence: CASSSGQSTDTQYF.

This rearrangement joins TRBV14 to TRBJ1-6, with 8 bases that match TRBD1. This CDR3 has 15 amino acids. The J segment lost 6 bases and the V segment lost 0 bases, leaving 1 base of the junction unmatched. From germline, CDR1 is SGHDN and CDR2 FVKESK. The CDR3 is CASSQDRGPNSPLHF. CDR3 sequence (DNA): TGTGCCAGCAGCCAAGACAGGGGGCCTAATTCACCCCTCCACTTT.

This chain connects TRBV5-1 to TRBJ1-5; 8 bases agree with TRBD1. The CDR3 is 15 amino acids. Germline V lookup: CDR1 SGHRS, CDR2 YFSETQ. J was trimmed by 0 bases and V by 2 bases; bases with no gene match: 1. The CDR3 loop reads CASSLQGDSNQPQHF. DNA for the CDR3: TGCGCCAGCAGCTTACAGGGGGATAGCAATCAGCCCCAGCATTTT.

This chain joins TRBV7-8 and TRBJ2-5; 10 positions match TRBD1. The CDR3 contains 19 residues. With 1 base clipped from V and 0 bases from J, the junction kept 11 bases outside the gene matches. Germline V CDR1 and CDR2: SGHVS, FQNEAQ. The CDR3 loop reads CASSLGSSGQGGYQETQYF. As DNA, the CDR3 is TGTGCCAGCAGCTTAGGGAGTAGTGGACAGGGGGGGTACCAAGAGACCCAGTACTTC.

The V gene is TRBV3-1 (or the pseudogene TRBV3-2), the J gene TRBJ2-2, with no clear D. Deletions cut 1 base from V and 2 bases from J, with 5 bases between. Germline assignment: CDR1 LGHDT and CDR2 YNNKEL (reference sequence). The CDR3 has 14 amino acids. The CDR3 spells CASSQGHNTGELFF. In nucleotides, the CDR3 is TGTGCCAGCAGCCAAGGGCATAACACCGGGGAGCTGTTTTTT.

The chain couples TRBV4-1 to TRBJ2-5, with D possibly being TRBD1 (6 bases). Trimming removed 0 bases from V and 1 base from J, with 12 bases in between. Germline CDR1 MGHRA, CDR2 YSYEKL. The CDR3 has 16 amino acids. The CDR3 region has the DNA TGCGCCAGCAGCCAAGATAGCAAAGGGGGCCAAGAGACCCAGTACTTC. It codes for CASSQDSKGGQETQYF.

This clone was detected once. V and J are TRBV5-1 and TRBJ2-1; D is unclear. The germline V gene encodes CDR1 SGHRS and CDR2 YFSETQ. V was trimmed by 0 bases and J by 10 bases, leaving 8 bases between them. CDR3 size: 12 residues. CDR3 protein: CASSLERQEQFF. DNA of the CDR3: TGCGCCAGCAGCTTGGAACGTCAGGAGCAGTTCTTC.

The chain links TRBV28 to TRBJ1-5; D is unclear. This CDR3 comprises 12 residues. Germline loops: CDR1 MDHEN, CDR2 SYDVKM. V was trimmed by 8 bases and J by 6 bases, leaving 11 bases between them. CDR3 amino acids: CASAVGSQPQHF. The CDR3 nucleotides read TGTGCCAGCGCTGTTGGGAGTCAGCCCCAGCATTTT.

The rearrangement links TRBV12-3 or TRBV12-4 to TRBJ2-1; a weak D match, TRBD1 (5 bases). The V end was cut by 7 bases, the J end by 7 bases, with 14 bases between. The CDR3 length is 13 residues. CDR3 sequence reads: CASTVQTANEQFF. The CDR3 region has the DNA TGTGCCAGCACCGTTCAGACAGCTAATGAGCAGTTCTTC.

The chain uses TRBV19 and TRBJ2-1; TRBD2 agrees at 10 bases. Germline V gene data show CDR1 as LNHDA and CDR2 as SQIVND (reference sequence). V lost 1 base to trimming and J lost 4 bases; unmatched junction nucleotides: 1. This CDR3 comprises 15 residues. The CDR3 loop is CASSIASGGYNEQFF. The CDR3 DNA reads as TGTGCCAGTAGTATAGCTAGCGGGGGTTACAATGAGCAGTTCTTC.

This CDR3 is CASSVGPGTSTDTQYF. The CDR3 bases are TGTGCCAGCAGCGTAGGGCCGGGGACTAGCACAGATACGCAGTATTTT. The chain carries TRBV9 and TRBJ2-3, with D maybe TRBD2 (6 bases). CDR1 SGDLS and CDR2 YYNGEE come from the germline V gene. The CDR3 length is 16 residues. The V gene lost 0 bases and the J gene lost 0 bases, with 11 bases spanning the gap. Full variable domain (rest looked up from reference TRBV9 and TRBJ2-3): DSGVTQTPKHLITATGQRVTLRCSPRSGDLSVYWYQQSLDQGLQFLIQYYNGEERAKGNILERFSAQQFPDLHSELNLSSLELGDSALYFCASSVGPGTSTDTQYFGPGTRLTVL.

This rearrangement joins TRBV2 to TRBJ1-6; the D gene is possibly TRBD1 (5 bases). This CDR3 has 15 residues. Per the germline V gene, CDR1 is SNHLY and CDR2 is FYNNEI. The V gene lost 0 bases and the J gene lost 7 bases, with 10 bases spanning the gap. CDR3 loop: CASSEAGPGNSPLHF. The CDR3 region has the DNA TGTGCCAGCAGTGAAGCAGGGCCAGGGAATTCACCCCTCCACTTT.

The rearrangement uses TRBV2 and TRBJ1-3; TRBD1 aligns across 7 bases. Trimming at V came to 4 bases and at J to 4 bases, leaving 10 bases not matched to a gene. The CDR3 covers 16 residues. CDR1 and CDR2 (germline): SNHLY, FYNNEI. The CDR3 DNA is TGTGCCAGCAGTGGTCCCGCAGGGGGGAAGGGAAACACCATATATTTT. The encoded protein is CASSGPAGGKGNTIYF.

V usage is TRBV9 and J usage is TRBJ1-1; D is uncertain. V was pared by 0 bases and J by 1 base, with 10 bases between. The CDR3 totals 15 residues. The V gene's germline CDR1 is SGDLS and CDR2 YYNGEE. This chain's CDR3 is CASSVEQAQNTEAFF. The DNA of the CDR3 is TGTGCCAGCAGCGTAGAGCAGGCGCAGAACACTGAAGCTTTCTTT.

This sequence joins TRBV28 and TRBJ2-5, with TRBD2 matching over 13 bases. Germline assignment: CDR1 MDHEN and CDR2 SYDVKM. V was clipped by 6 bases and J by 4 bases; unmatched bases: 14. There are 18 residues in the CDR3. The CDR3 here is CASSLTALAGGPAETQYF. The CDR3 DNA sequence: TGTGCCAGCAGCCTCACGGCACTAGCGGGGGGGCCGGCAGAGACCCAGTACTTC.

V usage is TRBV7-9 and J usage is TRBJ1-4; a possible D gene is TRBD1 (6 bases). V was trimmed by 6 bases and J by 5 bases, leaving 13 bases between them. The CDR3 is made up of 14 amino acids. The germline gives CDR1 SEHNR, CDR2 FQNEAQ (reference sequence). The chain's CDR3 is CASRQTGLNEKLFF. CDR3 nucleotide sequence: TGTGCCAGCAGGCAGACAGGACTGAATGAAAAACTGTTTTTT.

V and J are TRBV27 and TRBJ2-3; no definite D call. Germline CDR1 reads MNHEY; CDR2 reads SMNVEV (reference sequence). V dropped 5 bases and J dropped 0 bases, with 12 bases sitting between them. The CDR3 consists of 15 residues. The CDR3 sequence: CASSIGVTSTDTQYF. In DNA, the CDR3 is TGTGCCAGCAGTATAGGAGTCACTAGCACAGATACGCAGTATTTT.

This rearrangement joins TRBV4-1 to TRBJ1-2, with 7 bases matching TRBD1. The J segment lost 4 bases and the V segment lost 1 base, leaving 6 bases of the junction unmatched. The CDR3 contains 15 residues. Germline lookup yields CDR1 MGHRA and CDR2 YSYEKL. The CDR3: CASSQGATGIYGYTF. The DNA for the CDR3 is TGCGCCAGCAGCCAAGGGGCGACAGGGATCTATGGCTACACCTTC.

The rearrangement uses TRBV28 and TRBJ1-2; tentative D call: TRBD1 (6 bases). Germline V gene sequence: CDR1 MDHEN, CDR2 SYDVKM. The CDR3 is made up of 20 amino acids. V was clipped by 5 bases and J by 6 bases, with 34 bases between them. The CDR3 spells CASSASLWDMTSFGVNGYTF. CDR3 nucleotides: TGTGCCAGCAGTGCCTCGTTATGGGACATGACCTCATTCGGAGTCAATGGCTACACCTTC.

This chain connects TRBV7-2 to TRBJ1-6; 10 nucleotides line up with TRBD1. The CDR3 contains 15 residues. Germline loops: CDR1 SGHTA, CDR2 FQGNSA. V lost 3 bases to trimming and J lost 9 bases; unmatched junction nucleotides: 5. The CDR3 DNA follows: TGTGCCAGCAGCTTGACAGGGGGCTACAGTTCACCCCTCCACTTT. This codes for CASSLTGGYSSPLHF.

The J gene is TRBJ1-1, the V gene TRBV28; 10 bases match TRBD1. The ends lost 6 bases at V and 1 base at J; junction bases unmatched: 11. Per germline, CDR1 MDHEN and CDR2 SYDVKM. The CDR3 contains 17 residues. CDR3 DNA sequence: TGTGCCAGCAGACTCGACAGGGGGCGTAAAGGGAACACTGAAGCTTTCTTT. Translated, it gives CASRLDRGRKGNTEAFF.

J is TRBJ2-2 and V is TRBV28; 7 bases align to TRBD2. CDR3 length: 16 residues. CDR1 MDHEN and CDR2 SYDVKM come from the germline V gene. With V trimmed by 4 bases and J by 2 bases, 7 bases remained unmatched. The CDR3 bases are TGTGCCAGCAGTTCCCTGCCTAGCGGAAACACCGGGGAGCTGTTTTTT. Translating it yields CASSSLPSGNTGELFF.

The chain couples TRBV4-1 to TRBJ1-2; D perhaps matches TRBD1 (6 bases). Trimming stripped 6 bases from V and 1 base from J, with 15 bases between. CDR3 length: 15 residues. CDR1 MGHRA and CDR2 YSYEKL come from the germline V gene. CDR3 DNA sequence: TGCGCCAGCAGTCGAAACAGGGAAGGTAACTATGGCTACACCTTC. Protein: CASSRNREGNYGYTF.

V gene TRBV5-1 combines with J gene TRBJ2-1, with 12 bases that match TRBD2. Germline values: CDR1 SGHRS, CDR2 YFSETQ. V dropped 4 bases and J dropped 8; count of bases not matched to a gene: 7. This CDR3 has 15 amino acids. The CDR3 DNA follows: TGCGCCAGCAGCCCACTAGCGGGGGGCGTCGATGAGCAGTTCTTC. Encoded protein: CASSPLAGGVDEQFF.

The table lists this clone with a count of one. The chain carries TRBV21-1 and TRBJ1-5; no check of the table's D call, TRBD1, against the DNA was made. TRBV21-1 is a known pseudogene. This CDR3 region has 14 residues. This chain's CDR3 is CASSKVQGSQPQHF. In DNA form, the CDR3 reads TGTGCCAGCAGCAAAGTACAGGGAAGTCAGCCCCAGCATTTT.

The J gene is TRBJ2-2, the V gene TRBV7-8, with D perhaps TRBD2 (6 bases). The CDR3 extends over 16 amino acids. Germline V gene data show CDR1 as SGHVS and CDR2 as FQNEAQ. V lost 5 bases and J lost 1, with 14 bases in between. DNA of the CDR3: TGTGCCAGCAGCATAAGCCCGGGACTGAACACCGGGGAGCTGTTTTTT. This gives the protein CASSISPGLNTGELFF.

The V call is TRBV15, the J call TRBJ2-3; 8 positions agree with TRBD2. CDR1 and CDR2 from the germline V gene are LNHNV and YYDKDF (reference sequence). J lost 6 bases, V lost 6 bases, and 8 bases had no gene match. This CDR3 contains 14 residues. The CDR3 nucleotides read TGTGCCACCAGTCGGGGGGGCTTTACCGATACGCAGTATTTT. This sequence encodes CATSRGGFTDTQYF. The full variable domain, its missing parts supplied by reference TRBV15 and TRBJ2-3, is DAMVIQNPRYQVTQFGKPVTLSCSQTLNHNVMYWYQQKSSQAPKLLFHYYDKDFNNEADTPDNFQSRRPNTSFCFLDIRSPGLGDTAMYLCATSRGGFTDTQYFGPGTRLTVL.

This clone was observed a single time. This chain uses TRBV27 with TRBJ2-7; TRBD1 matches at 8 bases. There are 14 residues in the CDR3. The V gene end was trimmed by 5 bases and the J gene end by 4 bases; junction bases not matched to a gene: 7. Germline CDR1 and CDR2: MNHEY and SMNVEV (reference sequence). The CDR3 sequence: CASSIQGVRYEQYF. The CDR3 region has the DNA TGTGCCAGCAGTATACAGGGGGTGAGGTACGAGCAGTACTTC.